This T cell receptor beta chain was sequenced for a study of molecular identifiers for immune sequencing clone quantification. Overall study findings and caveats: Barcode sharing among identical TCR molecules could make large clones appear smaller. Jurkat TCR RNA spiked in from one cell (amid 800,000 to 1,000,000 naive cells) was reportedly detectable.

A word on this clonotype: Its target is unknown. The germline gene is not matched at one end of the junction; a read error may be the cause.

In TCRdb, the PCR reads were re-called with MiXCR into one record per CDR3 protein. The sample records approximately 40,000 distinct CDR3 sequences, 24% being singletons. Libraries from naive CD8 cells were generated from about 20,000 to 1,000,000 sorted cells (with 10%, 30% or 50% RNA). When naive CD8 T cells were sorted, they were gated as CD8+CD4-CCR7+CD45RA+. Germline V lookup: CDR1 SGHTA, CDR2 FQGTGA. This CDR3 has 15 amino acids. The chain recombines TRBV7-3 with TRBJ2-1, with 8 bases aligning to TRBD2. The TCR comes from a human donor in good health. Some libraries in this study had Jurkat cell RNA spiked in. The source material was naive CD8+ T cells from blood, with Jurkat cell RNA spiked in. Described subset: FACS-sorted CD8+CD4-CCR7+CD45RA+ naive T cells. The CDR3 loop reads CASSLLAGRYNGQFF. The CDR3 DNA reads as TGTGCCAGCAGCTTATTAGCGGGACGATACAATGGGCAGTTCTTC.